The rows below give T cell receptor beta chains drawn from one sample of a study of blood T cell repertoires in COVID-19. The assay was immunoSEQ multiplex PCR, and TCRdb's table has in-frame clones only and misses some. The sample holds roughly 240,000 clones, approximately 87% seen once. The sequenced sample consisted of peripheral blood. These receptors were collected from a man in his 60s who had recovered from COVID-19. Each CDR3 is given with its conserved first and last residue. The order of the fields is D gene, clone size, J gene, V gene, CDR3 protein, CDR3 DNA. D genes are given only for firm matches. Clone size is stated in some rows and not others, as once, few, many or a class when expanded.

>-|-|TRBJ1-3|TRBV5-1
CASSFGRVGNTIYF
TGCGCCAGCAGCTTCGGCAGGGTTGGAAACACCATATATTTT
>TRBD1|-|TRBJ2-3|TRBV7-9
CASSFTGDTDTQYF
TGTGCCAGCAGCTTCACAGGGGACACAGATACGCAGTATTTT
>-|-|TRBJ1-1|TRBV29-1
CSVGAAGPTEAFF
TGCAGCGTAGGCGCGGCAGGGCCCACTGAAGCTTTCTTT
>-|-|TRBJ1-2|TRBV2
CASSPRENYGYTF
TGTGCCAGCAGTCCCCGGGAGAACTATGGCTACACCTTC
>TRBD1|-|TRBJ2-2|TRBV5-1
CASSTTGDPNTGELFF
TGCGCCAGCAGCACCACAGGGGATCCGAACACCGGGGAGCTGTTTTTT
>-|-|TRBJ1-2|TRBV29-1
CSGGSDYGYTF
TGCAGCGGGGGATCGGACTATGGCTACACCTTC
>-|once|TRBJ2-1|TRBV19
CASSIFIGLTQTNEQFF
TGTGCCAGTAGTATATTCATCGGACTAACCCAGACCAATGAGCAGTTCTTC
>-|-|TRBJ2-1|TRBV24-1
CATSDPTSDRPSDNEQFF
TGTGCCACCAGTGACCCTACTTCTGACAGGCCGAGTGACAATGAGCAGTTCTTC
>TRBD1|-|TRBJ1-6|TRBV18
CASSRGQGDNSPLHF
TGTGCCAGCTCACGCGGACAGGGGGACAATTCACCCCTCCACTTT
>-|-|TRBJ2-2|TRBV5-1
CASSLGIGQNTGELFF
TGCGCCAGCAGCTTGGGGATCGGACAGAACACCGGGGAGCTGTTTTTT
>-|-|TRBJ1-1|TRBV7-9
CASSLGGLGAFF
TGTGCCAGCAGCTTAGGAGGGTTGGGGGCTTTCTTT
>TRBD2|few|TRBJ2-1|TRBV5-1
CASSIRTSGTPYNEQFF
TGCGCCAGCAGCATCCGGACTAGCGGGACTCCTTACAATGAGCAGTTCTTC
>TRBD1|-|TRBJ1-5|TRBV25-1
CATKAGGTNQPQHF
TGTGCCACCAAAGCAGGGGGCACCAATCAGCCCCAGCATTTT
>-|-|TRBJ2-7|TRBV7-9
CASSLGGPSNEQYF
TGTGCCAGCAGCTTGGGGGGGCCATCGAACGAGCAGTACTTC
>-|-|TRBJ1-2|TRBV18
CASSPSGLRNYGYTF
TGTGCCAGCTCCCCCTCGGGACTTAGGAACTATGGCTACACCTTC
>-|-|TRBJ1-4|TRBV2
CASSEDRAGNEKLFF
TGTGCCAGCAGTGAAGACAGGGCTGGTAATGAAAAACTGTTTTTT
>-|-|TRBJ2-1|TRBV18
CASSAGTGRRNEQFF
TGTGCCAGCTCAGCGGGGACCGGGCGTAGGAATGAGCAGTTCTTC
>TRBD1|-|TRBJ2-3|TRBV2
CASSDLQGGTDTQYF
TGTGCCAGCAGTGATCTGCAGGGGGGCACAGATACGCAGTATTTT
>TRBD1|-|TRBJ1-2|TRBV11-2
CASSPQGAGAGYTF
TGTGCCAGCAGCCCACAGGGGGCAGGTGCTGGCTACACCTTC
>-|-|TRBJ2-7|TRBV29-1
CSVLQGPRYEQYF
TGCAGCGTCTTACAGGGCCCCAGGTACGAGCAGTACTTC
>TRBD2|-|TRBJ2-7|TRBV27
CASSKEPGLAFYEQYF
TGTGCCAGCTCCAAGGAACCGGGACTAGCTTTCTACGAGCAGTACTTC
>-|-|TRBJ1-4|TRBV5-1
CASSTGLGGEKLFF
TGCGCCAGCAGCACAGGACTCGGGGGTGAAAAACTGTTTTTT
>TRBD1|few|TRBJ1-5|TRBV19
CASSRTGQGMGRPQHF
TGTGCCAGTAGTAGGACGGGACAGGGGATGGGGCGGCCCCAGCATTTT
>-|-|TRBJ1-6|TRBV4-1
CASSQDDQGTIYNSPLHF
TGCGCCAGCAGCCAGGACGACCAAGGGACAATCTATAATTCACCCCTCCACTTT
>-|-|TRBJ1-5|TRBV28
CASSANGQTGQPQHF
TGTGCCAGCAGTGCGAATGGACAGACGGGACAGCCCCAGCATTTT
>-|-|TRBJ1-3|TRBV19
CASRLDRSSGNTIYF
TGTGCCAGTAGATTGGACAGAAGCTCTGGAAACACCATATATTTT
>TRBD1|-|TRBJ2-7|TRBV6-5
CASKETGVSYEQYF
TGTGCCAGCAAAGAGACAGGGGTGTCCTACGAGCAGTACTTC
>-|-|TRBJ2-1|TRBV11-2
CASSLGGNRAYNEQFF
TGTGCCAGCAGCTTAGGTGGGAACAGGGCTTACAATGAGCAGTTCTTC
>TRBD1|few|TRBJ1-2|TRBV5-1
CASSVNRGQVGYTF
TGCGCCAGCAGCGTTAACAGGGGGCAAGTCGGCTACACCTTC
>TRBD1|-|TRBJ1-2|TRBV2
CASSRQGANYGYTF
TGTGCCAGCAGCCGACAGGGAGCTAACTATGGCTACACCTTC
>TRBD1|-|TRBJ2-7|TRBV6-4
CASRTGGISYEQYF
TGTGCCAGCAGGACAGGGGGCATCTCCTACGAGCAGTACTTC
>-|-|TRBJ1-1|TRBV28
CASSFLATMNTEAFF
TGTGCCAGCAGTTTCCTGGCAACCATGAACACTGAAGCTTTCTTT
>-|-|TRBJ1-5|TRBV28
CATLGQLGQPQHF
TGTGCCACCTTAGGACAGCTTGGGCAGCCCCAGCATTTT
>-|-|TRBJ1-5|TRBV19
CASSILFSGHQPQHF
TGTGCCAGTAGTATATTGTTCTCCGGTCATCAGCCCCAGCATTTT
>TRBD2|-|TRBJ2-3|TRBV13
CASSLGLSLAGNTQYF
TGTGCCAGCAGCTTAGGCCTAAGTCTAGCGGGAAATACGCAGTATTTT
>-|-|TRBJ2-1|TRBV18
CASSPGTHNEQFF
TGTGCCAGCTCACCGGGGACACACAATGAGCAGTTCTTC
>TRBD2|-|TRBJ2-1|TRBV30
CAWSVLAGLYNEQFF
TGTGCCTGGAGTGTCTTAGCGGGCCTCTACAATGAGCAGTTCTTC
>TRBD1|-|TRBJ2-7|TRBV27
CASSLSWDRVVSNIGEQYF
TGTGCCAGCAGTTTATCTTGGGACAGGGTAGTTTCCAATATTGGCGAGCAGTACTTC
>-|-|TRBJ2-2|TRBV7-9
CAKKQVRTGELFF
TGTGCCAAAAAACAGGTCCGCACCGGGGAGCTGTTTTTT
>TRBD1|-|TRBJ2-7|TRBV10-3
CAISGQGAGEQYF
TGTGCCATTAGTGGACAGGGGGCTGGGGAGCAGTACTTC
>-|-|TRBJ2-1|TRBV7-2
CASSFEPRTDEQFF
TGTGCCAGCAGCTTTGAACCCCGCACGGATGAGCAGTTCTTC
>TRBD1|-|TRBJ1-1|TRBV28
CASRILTGGNTEAFF
TGTGCCAGCAGGATATTGACAGGGGGGAACACTGAAGCTTTCTTT
>TRBD1|-|TRBJ2-7|TRBV30
CAWSPGQGYEQYF
TGTGCCTGGAGTCCCGGACAGGGCTACGAGCAGTACTTC
>-|-|TRBJ2-4|TRBV28
CASSKTAPKNIQYF
TGTGCCAGCAGTAAGACAGCCCCAAAAAACATTCAGTACTTC
>TRBD1|-|TRBJ1-2|TRBV3-1/TRBV3-2
CASSRSDRGLGYTF
TGTGCCAGCAGCCGATCGGACAGGGGACTTGGCTACACCTTC
>TRBD1|once|TRBJ1-4|TRBV7-2
CASSEPGQGGRELFF
TGTGCCAGCAGCGAGCCGGGACAGGGGGGGAGGGAACTGTTTTTT
>-|few|TRBJ1-5|TRBV12-5
CASGLSPPLKVGGSNQPQHF
TGTGCTAGTGGTTTGTCTCCCCCGCTAAAGGTTGGCGGTAGCAATCAGCCCCAGCATTTT
>-|-|TRBJ1-4|TRBV4-1
CASSQGGFAEEKLFF
TGCGCCAGCAGCCAAGGTGGATTTGCGGAGGAAAAACTGTTTTTT
>TRBD1|-|TRBJ1-6|TRBV9
CSPGQAGPGANSPLHF
TGCTCTCCGGGACAGGCCGGACCTGGGGCAAATTCACCCCTCCACTTT
>TRBD1|-|TRBJ2-1|TRBV29-1
CSVVRGTGVYNEQFF
TGCAGCGTTGTTAGGGGGACAGGGGTTTACAATGAGCAGTTCTTC
>-|few|TRBJ1-1|TRBV2
CASGRGNTEAFF
TGTGCCAGCGGCAGGGGGAACACTGAAGCTTTCTTT
>-|-|TRBJ1-6|TRBV11-2
CASSLVRNSPLHF
TGTGCCAGCAGCTTAGTACGGAATTCACCCCTCCACTTT